A single sample gave rise to the 27 T cell receptor beta chains below, sequenced in a study of molecular identifiers for immune sequencing clone quantification. MiXCR, run by TCRdb on the PCR reads, gives a single entry per CDR3 protein. The sample carries 490,000 or so distinct CDR3 sequences, under 30% recorded once. Sequencing input: naive CD8+ T cells from blood, with Jurkat cell RNA spiked in. Subset reported: FACS-sorted CD8+CD4-CCR7+CD45RA+ naive T cells. The receptor set was obtained from a human donor in good health. Some libraries in this study had Jurkat cell RNA spiked in.

This rearrangement joins TRBV19 to TRBJ1-1; the D is unclear. The CDR3 runs 12 residues. V was shortened by 6 bases and J by 5 bases, with 10 bases between the two germline ends. CDR1 is LNHDA, CDR2 SQIVND, per germline (reference sequence). Here the CDR3 reads CASSSRWTEAFF. CDR3 nucleotide sequence: TGTGCCAGTAGCAGCAGGTGGACTGAAGCTTTCTTT.

This clonotype was seen ten or more times. J is TRBJ1-5 and V is TRBV28; D is unresolved. This CDR3 has 14 residues. CDR1 is MDHEN, CDR2 SYDVKM, per germline. Trimming took off 6 bases at V and 8 bases at J, with 17 bases between the two ends. CDR3 sequence reads: CASSRARVMEPQHF. CDR3 sequence (DNA): TGTGCCAGCAGCCGCGCACGGGTCATGGAGCCCCAGCATTTT. Combining the CDR3 with reference TRBV28 and TRBJ1-5 gives the whole variable domain DVKVTQSSRYLVKRTGEKVFLECVQDMDHENMFWYRQDPGLGLRLIYFSYDVKMKEKGDIPEGYSVSREKKERFSLILESASTNQTSMYLCASSRARVMEPQHFGDGTRLSIL.

The rearrangement uses TRBV6-6 and TRBJ2-5, with 11 bases matching TRBD2. The CDR3 is 16 residues long. V dropped 5 bases and J dropped 1; count of bases not matched to a gene: 6. Germline V gives CDR1 MNHNY, CDR2 SVGAGI (reference sequence). CDR3 residues: CASSMGLAEGQETQYF. CDR3 nucleotide sequence: TGTGCCAGCAGTATGGGACTAGCGGAAGGCCAAGAGACCCAGTACTTC.

This clonotype came up a few times. This sequence joins TRBV6-5 and TRBJ1-4; 7 bases map to TRBD1. CDR1 is MNHEY and CDR2 is SVGAGI in the germline V gene. This CDR3 is built from 17 residues. The V gene end was trimmed by 6 bases and the J gene end by 7 bases; junction bases not matched to a gene: 17. The CDR3 DNA follows: TGTGCCAGCAGCCAAGATTTTACAGGGGAGAAGGCTGAAAAACTGTTTTTT. This encodes CASSQDFTGEKAEKLFF.

Turning to this clonotype: A junction boundary mismatches the germline segment, possibly from a read error. The chain is built from TRBV5-1 and TRBJ2-7; a weak D match, TRBD1 (6 bases). CDR1 is SGHRS and CDR2 is YFSETQ in the germline V gene. This CDR3 comprises 14 residues. CDR3 residues: CASSLTGTYYELYF. The CDR3 bases are TGCGCCAGCAGCTTGACAGGGACATATTACGAGCTGTACTTC.

The rearrangement links TRBV28 to TRBJ2-7; 7 nucleotides line up with TRBD2. V shed 6 bases, J shed 4 bases, and the junction held 9 bases outside the gene matches. The CDR3 runs 14 residues. Germline CDR1 MDHEN, CDR2 SYDVKM. CDR3 amino acids: CASRIRGGSYEQYF. The CDR3 DNA follows: TGTGCCAGCAGGATCCGAGGCGGGAGTTACGAGCAGTACTTC.

CDR3 DNA: TGTGCCAGCAGCTTAGGTTCGAGCAGGGGCCGCCAAGAGACCCAGTACTTC. This gives the protein CASSLGSSRGRQETQYF. This chain uses TRBV13 with TRBJ2-5; TRBD1 might be the D (6 bases). Deletions cut 0 bases from V and 1 base from J, with 15 bases between. The germline gives CDR1 PRHDT, CDR2 FYEKMQ (reference sequence). The CDR3 spans 17 residues.

The chain combines TRBV20-1 with TRBJ2-7, with D possibly being TRBD1 or TRBD2 (5 bases each). V was cut by 3 bases and J by 0 bases, with 15 bases left in between. The CDR3 has 15 residues. Germline V gene sequence: CDR1 DFQATT, CDR2 SNEGSKA (reference sequence). CDR3: CSASTGTRNSYEQYF. CDR3 nucleotides: TGCAGTGCTAGTACCGGGACGAGGAACTCCTACGAGCAGTACTTC.

There are a few counts of this clonotype. This chain links TRBV7-8 with TRBJ2-2, with 7 bases matching TRBD2. V shed 4 bases and J 5 bases; nucleotides not matched to a gene: 16. This CDR3 has 18 residues. Germline CDR1 SGHVS, CDR2 FQNEAQ. DNA of the CDR3: TGTGCCAGCAGCTCGACCCCCTGGGGGGGGGGAAGAACCGGGGAGCTGTTTTTT. The encoded protein is CASSSTPWGGGRTGELFF.

In the case of this clonotype: With a much larger clone just one base away, this may be a read error. The chain employs TRBV7-8 and TRBJ1-4; D is unclear. The CDR3 is made up of 14 amino acids. The germline V gene has CDR1 SGHVS and CDR2 FQNEAQ. The CDR3 region is CASSQRTGREKPFF. CDR3 DNA sequence: TGTGCCAGCAGCCAACGGACGGGAAGGGAAAAACCGTTTTTT.

This clonotype was seen many times. The V call is TRBV12-3 or TRBV12-4, the J call TRBJ1-2; the match to TRBD1 covers 7 bases. V was clipped by 3 bases and J by 3 bases; unmatched bases: 16. The CDR3 is 18 amino acids. The CDR3 loop reads CASSFLRLGTEVDYGYTF. CDR3 nucleotide sequence: TGTGCCAGCAGTTTCTTAAGGTTGGGGACAGAGGTTGACTATGGCTACACCTTC.

This clonotype came up many times. The rearrangement links TRBV19 to TRBJ2-1, with D unresolved. Germline loops: CDR1 LNHDA, CDR2 SQIVND (reference sequence). Trimming took 3 bases from V and 1 from J, leaving 4 bases between them. CDR3 length equals 13 residues. CDR3 loop: CASSIGSYNEQFF. As DNA, the CDR3 is TGTGCCAGTAGTATCGGTTCCTACAATGAGCAGTTCTTC.

This clonotype was counted ten times or more. The V gene is TRBV12-3 or TRBV12-4, the J gene TRBJ2-3; D is undetermined. V shed 5 bases and J shed 6 bases, with 6 bases lying between them. This CDR3 region has 11 residues. CDR3 bases: TGTGCCAGCAGTGATATCGATACGCAGTATTTT. Translating gives CASSDIDTQYF.

This chain joins TRBV27 and TRBJ2-2; no reliable D call. Germline lookup yields CDR1 MNHEY and CDR2 SMNVEV (reference sequence). This CDR3 is 14 amino acids long. V was shortened by 3 bases and J by 4 bases, with 9 bases between the two germline ends. CDR3 sequence: CASSLYQFTGELFF. The DNA for the CDR3 is TGTGCCAGCAGTTTGTACCAATTCACCGGGGAGCTGTTTTTT.

As concerns this clonotype: With a much larger clone just one base away, this may be a read error. The V call is TRBV7-8, the J call TRBJ2-5; D possibly corresponds to TRBD1 (6 bases). Germline lookup yields CDR1 SGHVS and CDR2 FQNEAQ. The length of the CDR3 is 15 residues. V lost 7 bases, J lost 5 bases, and 20 bases lay in between. CDR3 sequence (DNA): TGTGCCAGCACCAACCTGGGGGCAGTGCTCGAGACCCAGTACTTC. This translates into CASTNLGAVLETQYF.

This clonotype was found many times. The chain links TRBV29-1 to TRBJ2-6; D remains ambiguous. The CDR3 consists of 14 residues. The V end was cut by 4 bases, the J end by 0 bases, with 7 bases between. Germline assignment: CDR1 SQVTM and CDR2 ANQGSEA. In DNA form, the CDR3 reads TGCAGCGTTGTTACGGACTCTGGGGCCAACGTCCTGACTTTC. Its translation is CSVVTDSGANVLTF.

The chain joins TRBV20-1 to TRBJ2-1, with D hard to call. V was trimmed by 0 bases and J by 8 bases, leaving 17 bases between them. Germline values: CDR1 DFQATT, CDR2 SNEGSKA (reference sequence). The CDR3 sequence is 15 residues long. CDR3 amino acids: CSARDLDSNLDEQFF. In DNA, the CDR3 is TGCAGTGCTAGAGATTTAGACTCAAATTTGGATGAGCAGTTCTTC.

Details on this clonotype: This clone may be a read error of a much larger clone one base away. V is TRBV4-1 and J is TRBJ2-7; 10 bases are a match to TRBD2. This CDR3 has 16 amino acids. Trimming at V came to 2 bases and at J to 2 bases, leaving 6 bases not matched to a gene. Germline V gene lookup returns CDR1 MGHRA and CDR2 YSYEKL. The CDR3 spells CASSQSPLAGTYEQYF. For the CDR3, the DNA is TGCGCCAGCAGCCAATCACCACTAGCGGGGACCTACGAGCAGTACTTC.

This clonotype came up a few times. This chain uses TRBV25-1 with TRBJ1-6; D uncertain. The CDR3 is 14 amino acids. Germline values: CDR1 MGHDK, CDR2 SYGVNS. Trimming pared 8 bases from V and 0 bases from J, leaving 8 bases between. The CDR3 bases are TGTGCCAGCGTAGGTAGCTCCTATAATTCACCCCTCCACTTT. This gives the protein CASVGSSYNSPLHF.

Here the CDR3 reads CASSPLHETFQETQYF. CDR3 sequence (DNA): TGTGCCAGTAGTCCACTTCACGAGACGTTTCAAGAGACCCAGTACTTC. The gene calls are TRBV19 and TRBJ2-5; D uncertain. Germline V gene sequence: CDR1 LNHDA, CDR2 SQIVND (reference sequence). Trimming shortened V by 5 bases and J by 2 bases, and 18 bases separated the two germline ends. This CDR3 has 16 residues.

This clonotype was counted ten times or more. The CDR3 sequence is CASSYSGDEQYF. The CDR3, as DNA: TGTGCCAGCAGTTACTCTGGAGACGAGCAGTACTTC. V usage is TRBV6-5 and J usage is TRBJ2-7; D is unresolved. Between the trimmed V and J ends, which lost 0 bases and 5 bases, there was a span of 5 bases. The length of the CDR3 is 12 residues. Germline CDR1 and CDR2: MNHEY and SVGAGI.

This clonotype was found once. One base away lies a much larger clone, so this may be a sequencing read error. The conserved closing phenylalanine or tryptophan is absent in this CDR3, likely reflecting a read error. This sequence joins TRBV29-1 and TRBJ2-7; D call uncertain. V lost 4 bases, J lost 6 bases, and 7 bases lay in between. The CDR3 extends over 10 amino acids. Germline V lookup: CDR1 SQVTM, CDR2 ANQGSEA. CDR3 sequence (DNA): TGCAGCGTTGGGAACCCCGAGCAGTACCTC. The encoded protein is CSVGNPEQYL.

The chain is built from TRBV27 and TRBJ2-3, with 7 bases aligning to TRBD1. Per the germline V gene, CDR1 is MNHEY and CDR2 is SMNVEV (reference sequence). The CDR3 totals 13 residues. Germline trimming cut 10 bases from V and 1 base from J; bases unmatched to any gene: 5. The CDR3 region is CATRTGGTDTQYF. The CDR3 DNA is TGTGCCACCAGGACAGGCGGCACAGATACGCAGTATTTT.

The CDR3 spells CSAPLSGSSWELFF. CDR3 sequence (DNA): TGCAGTGCTCCTCTCTCAGGGTCCTCTTGGGAGCTGTTTTTT. J is TRBJ2-2 and V is TRBV20-1; D may be TRBD1 (5 bases). Deletions cut 5 bases from V and 9 bases from J, with 19 bases between. CDR3 length: 14 amino acids. The germline V gene encodes CDR1 DFQATT and CDR2 SNEGSKA (reference sequence).

This clonotype was counted a few times. This rearrangement joins TRBV6-5 to TRBJ2-3; D perhaps matches TRBD2 (7 bases). With 2 bases removed from V and 0 bases from J, the gap between germline ends came to 12 bases. Germline lookup yields CDR1 MNHEY and CDR2 SVGAGI. This CDR3 region has 16 residues. The CDR3 DNA reads TGTGCCAGCAGTTACGGGGGAGGGGGGAGCACAGATACGCAGTATTTT. Its protein product is CASSYGGGGSTDTQYF.

In this sample, this clonotype turned up many times. V and J are TRBV14 and TRBJ2-7; perhaps D is TRBD1 or TRBD2 (5 bases each). This CDR3 region has 14 residues. Trimming pared 0 bases from V and 3 bases from J, leaving 9 bases between. The germline V gene has CDR1 SGHDN and CDR2 FVKESK. Written as DNA, the CDR3 is TGTGCCAGCAGCCAAGATGGGACGGACTACGAGCAGTACTTC. It translates to CASSQDGTDYEQYF.

Points on this clonotype: Germline is not matched at one junction end, which may reflect a read error. The chain employs TRBV6-5 and TRBJ2-3, with TRBD1 matching over 12 bases. Germline lookup yields CDR1 MNHEY and CDR2 SVGAGI. This CDR3 has 15 residues. CDR3 DNA sequence: TGCGCCAGCAGTTACTGGGACAGGGGGCCAGATACGCAGTATTTT. This sequence encodes CASSYWDRGPDTQYF.